One and the same sample provided the 21 T cell receptor beta chains below, sequenced in a study of T cell repertoires in cytomegalovirus infection. TCRdb independently ran MiXCR on the reads; one entry per CDR3 protein. The table has over 150,000 distinct CDR3 sequences, about 17% seen once. Sequenced input: CD8+ T cells from PBMCs. The source is a human donor in good health (CMV status not recorded). Some clones in this sample may be carry-over from other donors' samples.

The rearrangement links TRBV6-6 to TRBJ1-4; D uncertain. V was clipped by 2 bases and J by 8 bases, with 18 bases between them. Germline loops: CDR1 MNHNY, CDR2 SVGAGI (reference sequence). The CDR3 runs 16 residues. CDR3 amino acids: CASSYEEALGWEKLFF. The CDR3 nucleotides are TGTGCCAGCAGTTACGAGGAGGCTCTTGGGTGGGAAAAACTGTTTTTT.

This clonotype was seen more than once but under ten times. The rearrangement joins TRBV27 to TRBJ2-5, with D tentatively TRBD1 (6 bases). Deletions cut 6 bases from V and 1 base from J, with 18 bases between. The CDR3 totals 16 residues. The germline gives CDR1 MNHEY, CDR2 SMNVEV (reference sequence). The CDR3 loop reads CASSHLPGHSQETQYF. Here the CDR3 DNA reads TGTGCCAGCAGCCACCTACCGGGACATTCCCAAGAGACCCAGTACTTC.

The rearrangement joins TRBV28 to TRBJ1-1; 11 bases align to TRBD1. After removal of 5 bases from V and 5 bases from J, the junction contained 10 bases not matched to a gene. The CDR3 runs 16 residues. Germline CDR1 is MDHEN and CDR2 is SYDVKM. CDR3 region: CASSAGQGGTGTEAFF. As DNA, the CDR3 is TGTGCCAGCAGTGCGGGACAGGGGGGTACGGGTACTGAAGCTTTCTTT.

This clonotype was seen many times. This chain joins TRBV7-2 and TRBJ2-5, with unresolved D. Germline CDR1 SGHTA, CDR2 FQGNSA. There are 15 residues in the CDR3. V lost 1 base and J 2 bases, leaving 11 bases between the germline ends. CDR3 coding DNA: TGTGCCAGCAGCTTAGAATCGGCCGCGCAAGAGACCCAGTACTTC. It yields the protein CASSLESAAQETQYF.

The J gene is TRBJ2-5, the V gene TRBV29-1, with a tentative D call TRBD2 (5 bases). Germline V lookup: CDR1 SQVTM, CDR2 ANQGSEA. CDR3 length: 19 amino acids. V was trimmed by 6 bases and J by 3 bases, leaving 32 bases between them. CDR3: CSVSYAGPVRRAPEETQYF. The CDR3 nucleotides are TGCAGCGTGTCGTATGCGGGTCCGGTACGAAGGGCCCCTGAAGAGACCCAGTACTTC.

The J gene is TRBJ2-1, the V gene TRBV12-3 or TRBV12-4; D is unclear. V was pared by 4 bases and J by 5 bases, with 12 bases between. CDR3 length equals 14 residues. The CDR3 DNA sequence: TGTGCCAGCAGTTACTTCGACTCGGACAATGAGCAGTTCTTC. This translates into CASSYFDSDNEQFF.

The chain uses TRBV30 and TRBJ2-2; D call uncertain. Deletions cut 2 bases from V and 3 bases from J, with 1 base between. Germline V gene sequence: CDR1 GTSNPN, CDR2 SVGIG (reference sequence). The CDR3 loop spans 11 amino acids. Here the CDR3 DNA reads TGTGCCTGGAGTCACACCGGGGAGCTGTTTTTT. It is translated as CAWSHTGELFF.

The chain has TRBV9 and TRBJ2-3; D perhaps matches TRBD1 (5 bases). Trimming removed 3 bases at V and 2 bases at J, with 19 bases between. The CDR3 contains 17 residues. The germline V gene has CDR1 SGDLS and CDR2 YYNGEE. CDR3 loop: CASSARKGAALTDTQYF. The CDR3 DNA is TGTGCCAGCAGCGCTCGGAAAGGGGCCGCCCTCACAGATACGCAGTATTTT.

This clonotype was detected only a few times. The CDR3 loop reads CASSGTGAGYGYTF. Here the CDR3 DNA reads TGTGCCAGCAGTGGGACAGGGGCAGGCTATGGCTACACCTTC. V is TRBV2 and J is TRBJ1-2; TRBD1 agrees at 9 bases. V was pared by 4 bases and J by 4 bases, with 4 bases of the junction left unmatched. CDR3 length: 14 amino acids. Germline CDR1 SNHLY, CDR2 FYNNEI.

The rearrangement uses TRBV7-9 and TRBJ2-7; D tentatively fits TRBD1 or TRBD2 (5 bases each). The V end was cut by 5 bases, the J end by 1 base, with 18 bases between. The germline V gene encodes CDR1 SEHNR and CDR2 FQNEAQ (reference sequence). The CDR3 runs 16 residues. The CDR3 reads CASSTIKRDGSYEQYF. The DNA of the CDR3 is TGTGCCAGCAGCACAATCAAACGGGACGGATCCTACGAGCAGTACTTC.

This clonotype was detected only a few times. The gene calls are TRBV6-6 and TRBJ2-3; the match to TRBD2 covers 8 bases. This CDR3 region has 15 residues. Losses at the gene ends were 6 bases for V and 3 bases for J; bases not matched to a gene: 8. The germline gives CDR1 MNHNY, CDR2 SVGAGI (reference sequence). CDR3 sequence (DNA): TGTGCCAGCAGAAGCGGGGGCGTCGGGACAGATACGCAGTATTTT. Its translation is CASRSGGVGTDTQYF.

CDR3 residues: CASSARTDTGELFF. Here the CDR3 DNA reads TGTGCCAGCAGCGCCCGGACAGACACCGGGGAGCTGTTTTTT. The chain has TRBV7-2 and TRBJ2-2, with a tentative D call TRBD1 (6 bases). The CDR3 sequence is 14 residues long. The V end was cut by 5 bases, the J end by 3 bases, with 10 bases between. The germline V gene has CDR1 SGHTA and CDR2 FQGNSA.

This chain uses TRBV7-2 with TRBJ1-5; D is perhaps TRBD1 (6 bases). This CDR3 contains 15 residues. Germline-derived CDR1 and CDR2 are SGHTA and FQGNSA. V lost 5 bases and J lost 4, with 15 bases in between. The CDR3 nucleotides are TGTGCCAGCAGCACTTGGACAGAAGATAATCAGCCCCAGCATTTT. Amino acid sequence: CASSTWTEDNQPQHF.

This clonotype was observed a handful of times. This rearrangement joins TRBV7-2 to TRBJ2-5; D might be TRBD1 (5 bases). CDR1 is SGHTA and CDR2 is FQGNSA in the germline V gene. Trimming left V 1 base short and J 9 bases short, with 6 bases between. The CDR3 consists of 11 residues. CDR3 loop: CASSLGQPQYF. CDR3 coding DNA: TGTGCCAGCAGCTTAGGACAGCCCCAGTACTTC.

V and J are TRBV29-1 and TRBJ2-3; no definite D call. The V end lost 3 bases, the J end lost 11 bases, and 12 bases lay between the germline ends. The CDR3 loop spans 11 amino acids. Germline V gives CDR1 SQVTM, CDR2 ANQGSEA. CDR3 protein: CSVDGRNLQYF. In DNA, the CDR3 is TGCAGCGTTGACGGGCGGAATCTGCAGTATTTT.

J is TRBJ1-1 and V is TRBV28; TRBD1 aligns across 8 bases. The CDR3 length is 17 residues. Germline V CDR1 and CDR2: MDHEN, SYDVKM. V dropped 1 base and J dropped 1; count of bases not matched to a gene: 8. CDR3 DNA: TGTGCCAGCAGTTTATCCCGAAGACAGGGGAAGAACACTGAAGCTTTCTTT. This translates into CASSLSRRQGKNTEAFF.

The chain links TRBV6-1 to TRBJ2-7, with 9 bases aligning to TRBD2. There are 15 residues in the CDR3. After removal of 2 bases from V and 4 bases from J, the junction contained 6 bases not matched to a gene. Germline loops: CDR1 MNHNS, CDR2 SASEGT. In DNA form, the CDR3 reads TGTGCCAGCAGTGAAAGGCTAGCGGGGAGTTACGAGCAGTACTTC. This sequence encodes CASSERLAGSYEQYF.

The V and J genes are TRBV6-5 and TRBJ2-1, with D unresolved. Germline assignment: CDR1 MNHEY and CDR2 SVGAGI. This CDR3 is 14 amino acids long. Trimming stripped 4 bases from V and 6 bases from J, with 13 bases between. The CDR3 loop is CASSSRTMSNEQFF. In nucleotides, the CDR3 is TGTGCCAGCAGTTCCCGGACCATGAGCAATGAGCAGTTCTTC.

The V call is TRBV28, the J call TRBJ2-5; D might be TRBD1 (5 bases). In germline, CDR1 is MDHEN, CDR2 SYDVKM. Trimming cost V 2 bases and J 1 base, with 11 bases left between them. The CDR3 is made up of 15 amino acids. DNA of the CDR3: TGTGCCAGCAGTTTAGATGATCAGGGCCAAGAGACCCAGTACTTC. Residues: CASSLDDQGQETQYF.

This clonotype was seen a few times. The chain carries TRBV27 and TRBJ2-1; 7 bases are shared with TRBD2. The CDR3 totals 16 residues. J gave up 2 bases and V 2 bases, and 6 bases lay outside the gene matches. Germline V gives CDR1 MNHEY, CDR2 SMNVEV (reference sequence). The CDR3 nucleotides read TGTGCCAGCAGTTTAGCGGGGGTACGAACCTACAATGAGCAGTTCTTC. It yields the protein CASSLAGVRTYNEQFF.

This chain connects TRBV6-6 to TRBJ2-1; a weak D match, TRBD2 (7 bases). The CDR3 is made up of 12 amino acids. From germline, CDR1 is MNHNY and CDR2 SVGAGI (reference sequence). The germline V and J ends were trimmed by 11 bases and 7 bases, with 15 bases remaining between them. The DNA for the CDR3 is TGTGCCGCGACGGGGGGCCTTAATGAGCAGTTCTTC. It encodes CAATGGLNEQFF.